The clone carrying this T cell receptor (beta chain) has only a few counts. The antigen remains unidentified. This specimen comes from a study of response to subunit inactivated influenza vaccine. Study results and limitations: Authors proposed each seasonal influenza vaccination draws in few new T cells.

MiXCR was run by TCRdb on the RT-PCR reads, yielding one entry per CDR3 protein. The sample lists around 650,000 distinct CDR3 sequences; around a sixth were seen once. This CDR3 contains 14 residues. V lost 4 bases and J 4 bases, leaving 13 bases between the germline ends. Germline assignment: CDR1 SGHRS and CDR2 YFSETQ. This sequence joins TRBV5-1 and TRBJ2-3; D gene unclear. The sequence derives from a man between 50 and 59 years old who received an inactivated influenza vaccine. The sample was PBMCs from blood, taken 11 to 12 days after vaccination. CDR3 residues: CASSHLARPDTQYF. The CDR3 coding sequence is TGCGCCAGCAGCCACCTCGCCCGTCCAGATACGCAGTATTTT.